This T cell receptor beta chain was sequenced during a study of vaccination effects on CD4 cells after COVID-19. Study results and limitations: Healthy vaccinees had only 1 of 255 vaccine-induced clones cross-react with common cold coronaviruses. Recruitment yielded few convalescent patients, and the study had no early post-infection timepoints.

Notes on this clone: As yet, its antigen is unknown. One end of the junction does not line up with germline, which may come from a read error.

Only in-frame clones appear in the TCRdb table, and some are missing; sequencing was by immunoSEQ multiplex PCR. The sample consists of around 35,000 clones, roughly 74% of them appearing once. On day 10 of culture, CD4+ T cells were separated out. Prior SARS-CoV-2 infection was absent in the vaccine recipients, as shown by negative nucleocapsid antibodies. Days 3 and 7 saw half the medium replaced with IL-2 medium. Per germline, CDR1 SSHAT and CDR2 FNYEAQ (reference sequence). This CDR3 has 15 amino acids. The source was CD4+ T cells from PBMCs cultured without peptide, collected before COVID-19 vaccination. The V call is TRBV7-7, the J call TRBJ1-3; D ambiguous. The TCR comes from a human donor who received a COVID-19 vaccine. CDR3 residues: CASSLLPDSGNTIYF. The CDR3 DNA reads TGTGCTAGCAGCTTATTGCCCGACTCTGGAAACACCATATATTTT.